A single sample gave rise to the 9 T cell receptor beta chains below, sequenced in a study of blood T cell repertoires in COVID-19. Using immunoSEQ multiplex PCR, the repertoire was profiled, and TCRdb retains in-frame clones only, with some absent. The table records approximately 150,000 clones, around four fifths of them present only once. Sequencing was performed on peripheral blood. The receptor set was obtained from a woman of 80 years or more with COVID-19, enrolled during active disease.

The chain recombines TRBV19 with TRBJ1-5; 8 bases align to TRBD1. This CDR3 has 16 residues. After removal of 6 bases from V and 0 bases from J, the junction contained 7 bases not matched to a gene. From germline, CDR1 is LNHDA and CDR2 SQIVND (reference sequence). The DNA for the CDR3 is TGTGCCAGTAGCTCCTTCGACAGGGGTAGCAATCAGCCCCAGCATTTT. It translates to CASSSFDRGSNQPQHF.

This clone was seen more than once but under ten times. The chain joins TRBV5-4 to TRBJ1-2, with TRBD1 as a possible D gene (6 bases). Germline CDR1 and CDR2: SGHNT and YYREEE (reference sequence). Between the trimmed V and J ends, which lost 4 bases and 8 bases, there was a span of 12 bases. This CDR3 has 12 residues. The CDR3 DNA follows: TGTGCCAGCAGCCATCAGGGGTCCGGCTACACCTTC. It is translated as CASSHQGSGYTF.

The chain links TRBV2 to TRBJ1-2, with D possibly TRBD1 on 6 matching bases. Germline CDR1 is SNHLY and CDR2 is FYNNEI. The CDR3 has 13 residues. V shed 6 bases and J shed 5 bases, with 13 bases lying between them. The CDR3 DNA sequence: TGTGCCAGCAGAGCCTCAGGGGCGTATGGCTACACCTTC. It codes for CASRASGAYGYTF.

This CDR3 reads CASSDGTVGEKLFF. The CDR3, as DNA: TGTGCCAGCAGTGATGGGACAGTAGGTGAAAAACTGTTTTTT. J is TRBJ1-4 and V is TRBV6-1, with TRBD1 identical over 7 bases. Germline CDR1 MNHNS, CDR2 SASEGT. V lost 3 bases, J lost 7 bases, and 5 bases stayed unmatched. The CDR3 has 14 residues.

The rearrangement uses TRBV28 and TRBJ1-2; D uncertain. CDR1 is MDHEN, CDR2 SYDVKM, per germline. With 3 bases removed from V and 7 bases from J, the gap between germline ends came to 12 bases. CDR3 size: 13 residues. For the CDR3, the DNA is TGTGCCAGCAGTTTCATCTGGTCGGGTGGCTACACCTTC. Translation: CASSFIWSGGYTF.

The CDR3 region is CASSSGQGPRSYGYTF. The CDR3, as DNA: TGTGCCAGCAGCTCCGGACAGGGGCCCAGGAGCTATGGCTACACCTTC. The chain couples TRBV7-2 to TRBJ1-2, with 9 bases that match TRBD1. V lost 4 bases to trimming and J lost 4 bases; unmatched junction nucleotides: 10. From germline, CDR1 is SGHTA and CDR2 FQGNSA. The length of the CDR3 is 16 residues. The full variable domain, with the rest looked up from reference TRBV7-2 and TRBJ1-2, is GAGVSQSPSNKVTEKGKDVELRCDPISGHTALYWYRQSLGQGLEFLIYFQGNSAPDKSGLPSDRFSAERTGGSVSTLTIQRTQQEDSAVYLCASSSGQGPRSYGYTFGSGTRLTVV.

Here the CDR3 reads CASSLYGNTIYF. The CDR3 nucleotides are TGTGCCAGCAGTCTATATGGAAACACCATATATTTT. This sequence joins TRBV6-6 and TRBJ1-3; no clear D gene. Germline V gene data show CDR1 as MNHNY and CDR2 as SVGAGI (reference sequence). Between the trimmed V and J ends, which lost 5 bases and 3 bases, there was a span of 5 bases. This CDR3 is 12 amino acids long.

Comments on this clone: Other DNA sequences in the same sample also yield this CDR3. The genes are TRBV19 and TRBJ1-2, with a weak D call TRBD1 (5 bases). This CDR3 comprises 13 residues. Trimming shortened V by 4 bases and J by 2 bases, and 8 bases separated the two germline ends. The germline gives CDR1 LNHDA, CDR2 SQIVND (reference sequence). CDR3 amino acids: CASSRGGNYGYTF. The DNA of the CDR3 is TGTGCCAGTAGTAGGGGCGGAAACTATGGCTACACCTTC.

The chain recombines TRBV2 with TRBJ2-7; D is possibly TRBD2 (6 bases). V gave up 3 bases and J gave up 8 bases, with 8 bases separating them. Germline V lookup: CDR1 SNHLY, CDR2 FYNNEI. The CDR3 loop spans 11 amino acids. As DNA, the CDR3 is TGTGCCAGCAGTGAGGCGGGGAAGCAGTACTTC. The encoded protein is CASSEAGKQYF.